The TCR beta chain under discussion was sequenced for a study of cytomegalovirus exposure and HLA in healthy donors. Study outcomes and limitations: As a later analysis showed, a missense DCLRE1C variant was linked to trimming of TCR beta V- and J-genes. It was confirmed in vitro that a few of the CMV-associated chains were specific for CMV antigens. Data from an earlier analysis indicated that most TCR beta V segments were productive either about 87% or about 30% of the time.

Worth noting for this clone: Its cognate antigen is unknown.

With 60 Vbeta and 13 Jbeta primers, the PCR was carried out. This table comes from immunoSEQ multiplex PCR, and its TCRdb copy is limited to in-frame clones, with some not included. Here the sample spans 50,000 to 60,000 clones, roughly 73% being singletons. The sample taken for sequencing was PBMCs. The receptor was derived from a woman between 35 and 50 years old in good health and CMV-seropositive.

This CDR3 is CSVEDIKQGLQTGTQYF. In DNA, the CDR3 is TGCAGCGTTGAAGATATCAAGCAGGGCCTACAAACCGGTACGCAGTATTTT. The chain has TRBV29-1 and TRBJ2-3; D possibly corresponds to TRBD1 (5 bases). Looked up from germline, CDR1 is SQVTM and CDR2 is ANQGSEA. This CDR3 is 17 amino acids long. Deletions cut 0 bases from V and 8 bases from J, with 24 bases between.